Sequencing of this TCR beta chain was carried out in a study of blood T cell repertoires in COVID-19. Across the study: The United States, Italy and Spain provided the acute and convalescent COVID-19 samples.

The CDR3 totals 16 residues. V lost 0 bases and J lost 3, with 14 bases in between. Germline CDR1 reads LGHNT; CDR2 reads FRNRAP. In the original processing: From reference gene primer amplification, estimates of nucleated cell counts were derived. Assay used: immunoSEQ multiplex PCR; TCRdb lists only in-frame clones, some missing. V and J calls and clone size are those listed in that table; D and trimming were worked out from the DNA. The profile shows roughly 250,000 clones, 80% to 95% of them singletons. The chain employs TRBV12-5 and TRBJ1-2; a possible D gene is TRBD1 (5 bases). The source is a young man with COVID-19, enrolled during active disease. Material: peripheral blood. The CDR3 spells CASGLVTGRGDYGYTF. CDR3 DNA: TGTGCTAGTGGTTTGGTAACCGGACGGGGGGACTATGGCTACACCTTC.